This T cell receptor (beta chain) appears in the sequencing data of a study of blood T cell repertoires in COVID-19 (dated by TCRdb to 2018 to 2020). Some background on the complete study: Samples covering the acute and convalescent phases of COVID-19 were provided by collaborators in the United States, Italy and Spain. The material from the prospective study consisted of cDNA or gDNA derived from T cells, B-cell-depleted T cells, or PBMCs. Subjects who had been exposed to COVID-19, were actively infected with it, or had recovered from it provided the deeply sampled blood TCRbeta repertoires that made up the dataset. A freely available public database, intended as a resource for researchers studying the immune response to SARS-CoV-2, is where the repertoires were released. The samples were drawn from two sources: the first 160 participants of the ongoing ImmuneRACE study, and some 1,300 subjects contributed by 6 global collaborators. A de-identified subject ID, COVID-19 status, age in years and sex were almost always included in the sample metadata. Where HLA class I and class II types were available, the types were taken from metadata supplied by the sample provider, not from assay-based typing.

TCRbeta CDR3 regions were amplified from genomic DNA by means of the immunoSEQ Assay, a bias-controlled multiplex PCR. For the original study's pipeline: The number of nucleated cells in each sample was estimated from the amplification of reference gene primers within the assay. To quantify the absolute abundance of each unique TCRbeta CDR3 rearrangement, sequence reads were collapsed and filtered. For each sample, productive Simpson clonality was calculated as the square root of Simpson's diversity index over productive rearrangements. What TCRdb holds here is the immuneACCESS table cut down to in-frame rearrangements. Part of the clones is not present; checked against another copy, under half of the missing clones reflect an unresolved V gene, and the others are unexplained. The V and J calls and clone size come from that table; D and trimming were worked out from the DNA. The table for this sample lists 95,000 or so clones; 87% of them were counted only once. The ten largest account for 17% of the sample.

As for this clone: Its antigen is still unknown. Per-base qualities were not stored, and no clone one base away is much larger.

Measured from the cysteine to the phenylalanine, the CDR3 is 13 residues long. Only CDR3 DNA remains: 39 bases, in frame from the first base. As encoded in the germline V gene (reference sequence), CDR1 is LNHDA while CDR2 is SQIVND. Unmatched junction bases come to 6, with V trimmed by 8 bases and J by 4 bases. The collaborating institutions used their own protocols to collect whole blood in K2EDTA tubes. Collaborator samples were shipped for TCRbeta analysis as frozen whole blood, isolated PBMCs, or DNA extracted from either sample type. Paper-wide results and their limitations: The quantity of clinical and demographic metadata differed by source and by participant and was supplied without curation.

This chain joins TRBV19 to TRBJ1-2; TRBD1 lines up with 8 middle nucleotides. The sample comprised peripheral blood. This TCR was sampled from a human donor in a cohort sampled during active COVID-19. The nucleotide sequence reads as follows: TGTGCCAGTGAGGACAGGGTAGGCTATGGCTACACCTTC. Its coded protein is CASEDRVGYGYTF.